The 27 T cell receptor beta chains given below trace back to one sample, sequenced in a study of blood T cell repertoires in COVID-19 (dated by TCRdb to about 2020). The library was built by means of the immunoSEQ multiplex PCR assay. TCRdb re-hosts the immuneACCESS table, in-frame sequences only. Its copies lack some clones; in the studies checked, an unresolved V gene accounts for under half of them, and the cause for the rest is not known. The sample records under 250,000 clones, 83% of which are singletons. The top ten clones comprise around 5.5% of the sample. Sequencing was carried out using peripheral blood. The receptor source for this set is a human donor in a cohort sampled during active COVID-19.

Here the CDR3 DNA reads TGTGCTAGTGGTTTCGGTGCTAACTATGGCTACACCTTC. It is translated as CASGFGANYGYTF. The V and J genes are TRBV12-5 and TRBJ1-2; D is undetermined. V was clipped by 3 bases and J by 0 bases, with 5 bases between them. The CDR3 is 13 residues long. The germline gives CDR1 LGHNT, CDR2 FRNRAP. The variable domain in full, completed from reference TRBV12-5 and TRBJ1-2, reads DARVTQTPRHKVTEMGQEVTMRCQPILGHNTVFWYRQTMMQGLELLAYFRNRAPLDDSGMPKDRFSAEMPDATLATLKIQPSEPRDSAVYFCASGFGANYGYTFGSGTRLTVV.

This clone was counted once. This sequence joins TRBV19 and TRBJ2-7; D remains unclear. The CDR3 runs 15 residues. Trimming removed 6 bases at V and 7 bases at J, with 22 bases between. Germline lookup yields CDR1 LNHDA and CDR2 SQIVND (reference sequence). The CDR3 coding sequence is TGTGCCAGTAGCGGCGCGGCTCAGCCCCTTTCGGAGCAGTACTTC. Encoded protein: CASSGAAQPLSEQYF.

This clone was detected only a few times. The chain joins TRBV4-1 to TRBJ2-1; a weak D match, TRBD2 (5 bases). V dropped 4 bases and J dropped 2 bases, with 12 bases sitting between them. CDR3 length: 15 amino acids. Looked up from germline, CDR1 is MGHRA and CDR2 is YSYEKL. The CDR3 DNA is TGCGCCAGCAGCCCCGGGATGAACCCCTACAATGAGCAGTTCTTC. Its protein is CASSPGMNPYNEQFF.

The chain is built from TRBV7-2 and TRBJ2-2, with 8 bases fitting TRBD1. V shed 4 bases and J 8 bases; nucleotides not matched to a gene: 6. CDR3 length: 14 residues. Per germline, CDR1 SGHTA and CDR2 FQGNSA. CDR3 region: CASSWDRRSGELFF. As DNA, the CDR3 is TGTGCCAGCAGCTGGGACAGGAGAAGTGGGGAGCTGTTTTTT. Full variable domain (outside the CDR3, taken from reference TRBV7-2 and TRBJ2-2): GAGVSQSPSNKVTEKGKDVELRCDPISGHTALYWYRQSLGQGLEFLIYFQGNSAPDKSGLPSDRFSAERTGGSVSTLTIQRTQQEDSAVYLCASSWDRRSGELFFGEGSRLTVL.

V is TRBV5-1 and J is TRBJ2-3, with D unresolved. Trimming removed 2 bases at V and 2 bases at J, with 9 bases between. Germline CDR1 and CDR2: SGHRS and YFSETQ. The CDR3 is 14 amino acids. The DNA of the CDR3 is TGCGCCAGCAGCTTAATTAGTCCCACAGATACGCAGTATTTT. It specifies CASSLISPTDTQYF.

The chain has TRBV19 and TRBJ2-5, with 9 bases fitting TRBD2. CDR3 length equals 16 residues. Germline assignment: CDR1 LNHDA and CDR2 SQIVND (reference sequence). The V segment lost 7 bases and the J segment 3 bases; nucleotides outside the gene matches: 12. The CDR3 reads CASTTGGSGGEETQYF. In DNA, the CDR3 is TGTGCCAGTACTACCGGGGGTAGCGGGGGTGAAGAGACCCAGTACTTC.

This rearrangement joins TRBV27 to TRBJ1-1; D remains unclear. The V end lost 3 bases, the J end lost 2 bases, and 13 bases lay between the germline ends. Germline V gives CDR1 MNHEY, CDR2 SMNVEV (reference sequence). The CDR3 has 15 residues. CDR3 sequence: CASSFSPLPNTEAFF. CDR3 in DNA: TGTGCCAGCAGTTTTTCCCCCCTCCCCAACACTGAAGCTTTCTTT.

This chain uses TRBV11-2 with TRBJ1-1; D possibly corresponds to TRBD1 (6 bases). This CDR3 has 15 amino acids. The germline gives CDR1 SGHAT, CDR2 FQNNGV. V was pared by 6 bases and J by 1 base, with 15 bases between. The CDR3 DNA sequence: TGTGCCAGCAGAGCAGCGGACAGTCCGAACACTGAAGCTTTCTTT. Amino acids: CASRAADSPNTEAFF.

Turning to this clone: The junction departs from germline at one end; a sequencing error may be responsible. This chain uses TRBV7-7 with TRBJ2-1, with TRBD2 matching 14 bases. CDR1 and CDR2 (germline): SSHAT, FNYEAQ (reference sequence). The CDR3 is made up of 16 amino acids. The CDR3 here is CASSSGTSGSLNEQFF. The CDR3 bases are TGTGCTAGCAGCTCTGGGACTAGCGGGAGCCTTAATGAGCAGTTCTTC.

This chain links TRBV6-5 with TRBJ1-5; D gene uncertain. There are 15 residues in the CDR3. Germline CDR1 and CDR2: MNHEY and SVGAGI. The V gene lost 5 bases and the J gene lost 0 bases, with 11 bases spanning the gap. The CDR3 reads CASSPTQNSNQPQHF. CDR3 bases: TGTGCCAGCAGTCCCACACAGAATAGCAATCAGCCCCAGCATTTT.

This sequence joins TRBV29-1 and TRBJ2-3, with 16 bases that match TRBD2. The trim removed 6 bases at V and 3 bases at J, leaving 6 bases unmatched. This CDR3 region has 16 residues. From germline, CDR1 is SQVTM and CDR2 ANQGSEA. CDR3 nucleotides: TGCAGCGTAGCTCCGGGACTAGCGGGGGGGACAGATACGCAGTATTTT. It encodes CSVAPGLAGGTDTQYF.

The rearrangement links TRBV4-1 to TRBJ2-2, with TRBD2 identical over 7 bases. The CDR3 runs 17 residues. CDR1 is MGHRA, CDR2 YSYEKL, per germline. V shed 1 base and J 6 bases; nucleotides not matched to a gene: 11. This CDR3 is CASSQVAGREGSGELFF. The CDR3 nucleotides read TGCGCCAGCAGCCAAGTGGCCGGCAGGGAGGGGTCCGGGGAGCTGTTTTTT.

This rearrangement joins TRBV11-2 to TRBJ2-7; 7 nucleotides line up with TRBD1. There are 13 residues in the CDR3. Trimming removed 5 bases from V and 4 bases from J; junction bases left unmatched: 5. Germline V gene sequence: CDR1 SGHAT, CDR2 FQNNGV. Written as DNA, the CDR3 is TGTGCCAGCAGCCCCGGGACAGCTTACGAGCAGTACTTC. Its translation is CASSPGTAYEQYF.

The V and J genes are TRBV18 and TRBJ1-1; 8 nucleotides match TRBD1. The V and J ends lost 8 bases and 2 bases, in that order; junction bases with no gene match: 4. CDR3 length equals 13 residues. Germline V gene sequence: CDR1 KGHSH, CDR2 LQKENI. CDR3 DNA: TGTGCCAGCGGACAGGGAAGAAACACTGAAGCTTTCTTT. This encodes CASGQGRNTEAFF.

This clone occurred a few times. This chain joins TRBV28 and TRBJ2-2, with TRBD1 matching over 8 bases. The CDR3 has 14 amino acids. Looked up from germline, CDR1 is MDHEN and CDR2 is SYDVKM. The V and J ends lost 7 bases and 9 bases, in that order; junction bases with no gene match: 10. CDR3 loop: CASTGRGQNRELFF. CDR3 in DNA: TGTGCCAGCACCGGCAGGGGGCAGAACCGGGAGCTGTTTTTT. Full variable domain (missing parts from reference TRBV28 and TRBJ2-2): DVKVTQSSRYLVKRTGEKVFLECVQDMDHENMFWYRQDPGLGLRLIYFSYDVKMKEKGDIPEGYSVSREKKERFSLILESASTNQTSMYLCASTGRGQNRELFFGEGSRLTVL.

The chain employs TRBV6-6 and TRBJ1-3; D is ambiguous. The CDR3 is 14 amino acids. Germline V gene sequence: CDR1 MNHNY, CDR2 SVGAGI (reference sequence). Deletions cut 10 bases from V and 0 bases from J, with 13 bases between. The chain's CDR3 is CATSNLNSGNTIYF. CDR3 nucleotides: TGTGCCACCTCTAACCTGAACTCTGGAAACACCATATATTTT.

This clone occurred once. V and J are TRBV10-2 and TRBJ2-7; TRBD1 aligns across 9 bases. CDR3 size: 15 residues. The V gene's germline CDR1 is WSHSY and CDR2 SAAADI. V was pared by 7 bases and J by 3 bases, with 10 bases of the junction left unmatched. CDR3 nucleotide sequence: TGCGCCAGCAAGGGGGGACAGGGAGGGAACTACGAGCAGTACTTC. Its translation: CASKGGQGGNYEQYF.

The V call is TRBV18, the J call TRBJ1-1, with D possibly matching TRBD1 (5 bases). Deletions cut 5 bases from V and 5 bases from J, with 15 bases between. The CDR3 totals 14 residues. Germline lookup yields CDR1 KGHSH and CDR2 LQKENI. Written as DNA, the CDR3 is TGTGCCAGCTCAACACGAGACAGTAGGACTGAAGCTTTCTTT. It codes for CASSTRDSRTEAFF.

The chain is built from TRBV19 and TRBJ2-2; D remains unclear. The CDR3 contains 14 residues. The V end lost 4 bases, the J end lost 0 bases, and 6 bases lay between the germline ends. CDR1 is LNHDA and CDR2 is SQIVND in the germline V gene (reference sequence). The CDR3 sequence: CASSRAANTGELFF. In DNA form, the CDR3 reads TGTGCCAGTAGTAGGGCAGCGAACACCGGGGAGCTGTTTTTT.

This chain uses TRBV19 with TRBJ1-5, with 7 bases lining up with TRBD1. Germline CDR1 and CDR2: LNHDA and SQIVND (reference sequence). Losses at the gene ends were 5 bases for V and 2 bases for J; bases not matched to a gene: 18. This CDR3 spans 19 amino acids. The CDR3 loop is CASSFPPAGGTLRNQPQHF. The CDR3 DNA sequence: TGTGCCAGTAGTTTCCCCCCCGCAGGGGGTACCCTACGCAATCAGCCCCAGCATTTT.

The chain has TRBV10-3 and TRBJ1-2, with TRBD1 identical over 9 bases. Germline CDR1 ENHRY, CDR2 SYGVKD. The trim removed 5 bases at V and 0 bases at J, leaving 1 base unmatched. The CDR3 is 14 amino acids. The CDR3 nucleotides are TGTGCCATCAGTAACAGGGGGCCTAACTATGGCTACACCTTC. Translation gives CAISNRGPNYGYTF.

The chain employs TRBV30 and TRBJ2-1; D perhaps matches TRBD2 (5 bases). The CDR3 is made up of 10 amino acids. V lost 5 bases and J lost 6, with 5 bases in between. CDR1 and CDR2 from the germline V gene are GTSNPN and SVGIG (reference sequence). DNA of the CDR3: TGTGCCTGGGGACTCAATGAGCAGTTCTTC. Translated: CAWGLNEQFF.

V and J are TRBV7-2 and TRBJ1-1; no definite D call. Trimming removed 1 base from V and 1 base from J, with 7 bases in between. Germline V gene data show CDR1 as SGHTA and CDR2 as FQGNSA. This CDR3 has 14 amino acids. CDR3 sequence (DNA): TGTGCCAGCAGCTTAGAAGCAGGGAACACTGAAGCTTTCTTT. It yields the protein CASSLEAGNTEAFF.

This clone was detected a few times. The gene calls are TRBV20-1 and TRBJ1-2, with D unclear. The V end lost 3 bases, the J end lost 5 bases, and 7 bases lay between the germline ends. This CDR3 spans 11 amino acids. The V gene's germline CDR1 is DFQATT and CDR2 SNEGSKA (reference sequence). Written as DNA, the CDR3 is TGCAGTGCTAGCACAGAGTATGGCTACACCTTC. Translated: CSASTEYGYTF.

V is TRBV5-1 and J is TRBJ2-1; D is possibly TRBD2 (5 bases). V lost 1 base and J lost 6, with 11 bases in between. Germline V gene data show CDR1 as SGHRS and CDR2 as YFSETQ. This CDR3 is built from 14 residues. CDR3 residues: CASSLLLDPNEQFF. CDR3 coding DNA: TGCGCCAGCAGCTTGTTACTAGACCCCAATGAGCAGTTCTTC. Using reference TRBV5-1 and TRBJ2-1 for the parts outside the CDR3, the full variable domain is KAGVTQTPRYLIKTRGQQVTLSCSPISGHRSVSWYQQTPGQGLQFLFEYFSETQRNKGNFPGRFSGRQFSNSRSEMNVSTLELGDSALYLCASSLLLDPNEQFFGPGTRLTVL.

Worth noting for this clone: Other nucleotide sequences from this sample produce the same CDR3. The chain has TRBV7-3 and TRBJ2-3, with D perhaps matching TRBD1 (5 bases). The V gene lost 3 bases and the J gene lost 3 bases, with 7 bases spanning the gap. The CDR3 length is 13 residues. Germline assignment: CDR1 SGHTA and CDR2 FQGTGA. CDR3 loop: CASSFQGTDTQYF. The CDR3 bases are TGTGCCAGCAGCTTCCAGGGAACAGATACGCAGTATTTT.

This chain uses TRBV25-1 with TRBJ1-2; 8 bases are shared with TRBD1. This CDR3 contains 13 residues. The trim removed 8 bases at V and 8 bases at J, leaving 10 bases unmatched. Germline V gene data show CDR1 as MGHDK and CDR2 as SYGVNS. CDR3 sequence (DNA): TGTGCCAGCCGACAGGGGCCGCAGGCAGGCTACACCTTC. This encodes CASRQGPQAGYTF.